Shown below are 15 T cell receptor beta chains from a single sample sequenced in a study of blood T cell repertoires in COVID-19. The method was immunoSEQ multiplex PCR; TCRdb's version includes in-frame clones alone and lacks a portion of them. Of fewer than 300,000 clones detected, approximately 90% appear once; the ten largest clones hold around 10%. Sequencing was performed on peripheral blood. All receptors derive from a middle-aged man with COVID-19, enrolled during active disease.

This clone was picked up one time. This rearrangement joins TRBV7-9 to TRBJ1-5; tentative D call: TRBD1 (6 bases). V was shortened by 5 bases and J by 5 bases, with 13 bases between the two germline ends. The CDR3 consists of 14 residues. Germline CDR1 is SEHNR and CDR2 is FQNEAQ (reference sequence). CDR3: CASSVGGGDQPQHF. For the CDR3, the DNA is TGTGCCAGCAGCGTAGGGGGAGGGGATCAGCCCCAGCATTTT. Complete variable domain (other parts from reference TRBV7-9 and TRBJ1-5): DTGVSQNPRHKITKRGQNVTFRCDPISEHNRLYWYRQTLGQGPEFLTYFQNEAQLEKSRLLSDRFSAERPKGSFSTLEIQRTEQGDSAMYLCASSVGGGDQPQHFGDGTRLSIL.

The chain links TRBV28 to TRBJ1-1, with 7 bases aligning to TRBD1. Germline trimming cut 3 bases from V and 13 bases from J; bases unmatched to any gene: 5. There are 11 residues in the CDR3. In germline, CDR1 is MDHEN, CDR2 SYDVKM. CDR3 DNA: TGTGCCAGCAGTTTGGACAGGAACGATTTCTTT. It is translated as CASSLDRNDFF.

This chain joins TRBV30 and TRBJ1-1, with a possible D match to TRBD1 (5 bases). CDR1 and CDR2 from the germline V gene are GTSNPN and SVGIG (reference sequence). This CDR3 is built from 14 residues. Trimming stripped 0 bases from V and 4 bases from J, with 12 bases between. The CDR3 DNA reads TGTGCCTGGAGTGTATATGCGGGACGCACTGAAGCTTTCTTT. Its protein is CAWSVYAGRTEAFF.

This chain uses TRBV6-6 with TRBJ2-3, with TRBD1 matching over 8 bases. Germline V lookup: CDR1 MNHNY, CDR2 SVGAGI (reference sequence). CDR3 length equals 14 residues. The junction had 3 bases not matched to a gene; V was cut back by 6 bases and J by 1 base. The CDR3 DNA is TGTGCCAGCAGACAGGGACAGGGCACAGATACGCAGTATTTT. It yields the protein CASRQGQGTDTQYF.

J is TRBJ2-7 and V is TRBV21-1; the table's TRBD1 call for D was not verified on the DNA. TRBV21-1 is flagged as a pseudogene. The CDR3 spans 17 residues. CDR3 sequence: CASSRKALTGVVYEQYF. As DNA, the CDR3 is TGTGCCAGCAGCCGCAAAGCCCTGACAGGGGTAGTGTACGAGCAGTACTTC.

The chain couples TRBV4-3 to TRBJ1-1; 8 bases are a match to TRBD1. Germline CDR1 is LGHNA and CDR2 is YSLEER. This CDR3 is built from 16 residues. V trimming: 1 base; J trimming: 1 base; junction bases outside the gene matches: 5. The CDR3, as DNA: TGCGCCAGCAGCCAAGCCCAGGGGGCGACGAACACTGAAGCTTTCTTT. Protein: CASSQAQGATNTEAFF.

The V call is TRBV19, the J call TRBJ1-6; D gene ambiguous. Per the germline V gene, CDR1 is LNHDA and CDR2 is SQIVND (reference sequence). Trimming pared 6 bases from V and 7 bases from J, leaving 16 bases between. The CDR3 spans 15 residues. The CDR3 reads CASSDSGGDNSPLHF. As DNA, the CDR3 is TGTGCCAGTAGCGACTCTGGAGGAGACAATTCACCCCTCCACTTT.

The gene calls are TRBV6-2 or TRBV6-3 and TRBJ1-5; D is undetermined. Germline V gene data show CDR1 as MNHEY and CDR2 as SVGEGT. The CDR3 covers 14 residues. The V gene lost 0 bases and the J gene lost 6 bases, with 9 bases spanning the gap. The CDR3 loop reads CASSYSSGSQPQHF. CDR3 sequence (DNA): TGTGCCAGCAGTTACTCGTCTGGGAGTCAGCCCCAGCATTTT.

V usage is TRBV5-1 and J usage is TRBJ2-1, with D maybe TRBD2 (6 bases). This CDR3 is built from 16 residues. Germline lookup yields CDR1 SGHRS and CDR2 YFSETQ. V was cut by 5 bases and J by 0 bases, with 15 bases left in between. The CDR3 nucleotides read TGCGCCAGCAGTTCGGGACTCCTAAGCTCCTACAATGAGCAGTTCTTC. As protein: CASSSGLLSSYNEQFF.

This chain joins TRBV14 and TRBJ2-2; D call uncertain. The CDR3 is 14 amino acids. Germline CDR1 is SGHDN and CDR2 is FVKESK. V shed 8 bases and J shed 7 bases, with 17 bases lying between them. The CDR3 sequence: CASRLLLGHGELFF. The CDR3 DNA is TGTGCCAGCCGACTCTTGCTGGGTCACGGGGAGCTGTTTTTT.

The chain uses TRBV28 and TRBJ1-4; TRBD1 agrees at 8 bases. Germline V CDR1 and CDR2: MDHEN, SYDVKM. This CDR3 is built from 15 residues. With V trimmed by 7 bases and J by 6 bases, 10 bases remained unmatched. CDR3 protein: CASIRKGQEYEKLFF. The CDR3 nucleotides are TGTGCCAGCATCAGGAAGGGACAGGAGTATGAAAAACTGTTTTTT.

V and J are TRBV7-8 and TRBJ1-1, with D maybe TRBD1 (5 bases). The CDR3 is made up of 14 amino acids. CDR1 and CDR2 from the germline V gene are SGHVS and FQNEAQ. Trimming took 1 base from V and 4 from J, leaving 10 bases between them. DNA for the CDR3: TGTGCCAGCAGCTTAGTAGGGGAGGGCACTGAAGCTTTCTTT. Translation gives CASSLVGEGTEAFF.

By share, this clone ranks as large. The chain uses TRBV24-1 and TRBJ2-5; 8 bases are a match to TRBD1. Germline V gene lookup returns CDR1 KGHDR and CDR2 SFDVKD. The CDR3 runs 15 residues. Trimming removed 0 bases from V and 3 bases from J; junction bases left unmatched: 2. The CDR3 spells CATSDLTGGEETQYF. The CDR3 DNA sequence: TGTGCCACCAGTGATTTGACAGGGGGTGAAGAGACCCAGTACTTC.

V gene TRBV19 combines with J gene TRBJ1-1; 8 bases map to TRBD1. The CDR3 has 12 amino acids. Trimming took 6 bases from V and 6 from J; bases not matched to a gene: 3. Per germline, CDR1 LNHDA and CDR2 SQIVND (reference sequence). CDR3 bases: TGTGCCAGTAGATCAGGGGGCTCTGAAGCTTTCTTT. Its protein product is CASRSGGSEAFF. Looking up the rest from reference TRBV19 and TRBJ1-1 gives the full variable domain: DGGITQSPKYLFRKEGQNVTLSCEQNLNHDAMYWYRQDPGQGLRLIYYSQIVNDFQKGDIAEGYSVSREKKESFPLTVTSAQKNPTAFYLCASRSGGSEAFFGQGTRLTVV.

V and J are TRBV30 and TRBJ1-5; weak D call: TRBD1 (6 bases). Germline CDR1 is GTSNPN and CDR2 is SVGIG (reference sequence). This CDR3 is 13 amino acids long. The germline V and J ends were trimmed by 0 bases and 4 bases, with 7 bases remaining between them. The chain's CDR3 is CAWSVQGNQPQHF. The CDR3 nucleotides read TGTGCCTGGAGTGTACAGGGAAATCAGCCCCAGCATTTT.